Below are 17 T cell receptor beta chains sequenced from a single sample in a study of cytomegalovirus exposure and HLA in healthy donors listed by TCRdb under 2017. The method was the immunoSEQ multiplex PCR assay. For the multiplex PCR, a mixture combining 60 forward primers for TCR Vbeta segments and 13 reverse primers for TCR Jbeta segments was used. The table was pulled from immuneACCESS by TCRdb, which kept in-frame rearrangements only. Such tables lose some clones; where checked, under half of the loss comes from unresolved V genes, and the rest has no known cause. The sample records under 150,000 clones, 60% to 85% of which are singletons. Roughly 6.3% of the sample comes from the top ten. The sequencing sample was made of PBMCs. The origin of the receptors is a woman aged 40 to 50 in good health and CMV-seronegative.

This chain uses TRBV19 with TRBJ2-7; tentatively, D is TRBD1 (6 bases). Germline CDR1 is LNHDA and CDR2 is SQIVND (reference sequence). V was shortened by 8 bases and J by 3 bases, with 14 bases between the two germline ends. This CDR3 spans 13 amino acids. The DNA for the CDR3 is TGTGCCAGTGGGGGCCGGGTAGGCTACGAGCAGTACTTC. Protein sequence: CASGGRVGYEQYF.

This clone came up a few times. The chain combines TRBV5-8 with TRBJ2-3; 7 bases fit TRBD2. The CDR3 contains 14 residues. V dropped 3 bases and J dropped 2; count of bases not matched to a gene: 3. CDR1 is SGHTS, CDR2 YDEGEE, per germline. This CDR3 reads CASSWGGDTDTQYF. The CDR3 bases are TGTGCCAGCAGCTGGGGGGGGGACACAGATACGCAGTATTTT.

The chain carries TRBV9 and TRBJ2-3; 7 positions agree with TRBD1. This CDR3 spans 15 amino acids. Per the germline V gene, CDR1 is SGDLS and CDR2 is YYNGEE. V gave up 2 bases and J gave up 0 bases; unmatched junction bases: 3. Here the CDR3 reads CASSVGTASTDTQYF. For the CDR3, the DNA is TGTGCCAGCAGCGTCGGGACAGCTAGCACAGATACGCAGTATTTT.

The table lists this clone with a few counts. V gene TRBV9 combines with J gene TRBJ1-6, with a possible D match to TRBD1 (6 bases). From germline, CDR1 is SGDLS and CDR2 YYNGEE. The CDR3 is 17 residues long. Trimming removed 3 bases at V and 0 bases at J, with 13 bases between. The CDR3 loop reads CASSGSTGSSYNSPLHF. The CDR3 DNA sequence: TGTGCCAGCAGCGGCTCGACAGGTAGCTCCTATAATTCACCCCTCCACTTT.

The gene calls are TRBV5-1 and TRBJ2-1; TRBD2 is a possible D gene (5 bases). Germline V lookup: CDR1 SGHRS, CDR2 YFSETQ. V was pared by 4 bases and J by 0 bases, with 11 bases between. The CDR3 length is 15 residues. CDR3 nucleotides: TGCGCCAGCAGCGCATCGGGGAACTCCTACAATGAGCAGTTCTTC. Encoded protein: CASSASGNSYNEQFF. Combining the CDR3 with reference TRBV5-1 and TRBJ2-1 gives the whole variable domain KAGVTQTPRYLIKTRGQQVTLSCSPISGHRSVSWYQQTPGQGLQFLFEYFSETQRNKGNFPGRFSGRQFSNSRSEMNVSTLELGDSALYLCASSASGNSYNEQFFGPGTRLTVL.

The V and J genes are TRBV28 and TRBJ2-7, with D tentatively TRBD2 (6 bases). The germline CDR1 and CDR2 sequences are MDHEN and SYDVKM. V lost 7 bases and J 3 bases, leaving 19 bases between the germline ends. The CDR3 has 15 amino acids. In DNA, the CDR3 is TGTGCCAGCAACTCCGGAGGGGCGCCAAACTACGAGCAGTACTTC. It is translated as CASNSGGAPNYEQYF.

The chain joins TRBV5-8 to TRBJ1-1; D gene unclear. V was cut by 0 bases and J by 7 bases, with 10 bases left in between. The CDR3 is 13 amino acids. Germline V gives CDR1 SGHTS, CDR2 YDEGEE. CDR3 sequence (DNA): TGTGCCAGCAGCTTGGGCGGAAACTATGAAGCTTTCTTT. This codes for CASSLGGNYEAFF.

The J gene is TRBJ1-3, the V gene TRBV28; D gene uncertain. CDR1 and CDR2 from the germline V gene are MDHEN and SYDVKM. Between the trimmed V and J ends, which lost 2 bases and 0 bases, there was a span of 8 bases. This CDR3 has 15 amino acids. The CDR3, as DNA: TGTGCCAGCAGTTTAACTCCCGACTCTGGAAACACCATATATTTT. Its translation: CASSLTPDSGNTIYF.

The chain couples TRBV6-1 to TRBJ1-6; the D gene is possibly TRBD1 (5 bases). Germline-derived CDR1 and CDR2 are MNHNS and SASEGT. The CDR3 is 15 amino acids. V dropped 5 bases and J dropped 0 bases, with 8 bases sitting between them. The CDR3: CASSKTDSYNSPLHF. The CDR3 DNA is TGTGCCAGCAGTAAGACAGACTCCTATAATTCACCCCTCCACTTT.

The rearrangement uses TRBV20-1 and TRBJ1-1; possible D gene TRBD1, 5 bases. The V gene lost 6 bases and the J gene lost 10 bases, with 15 bases spanning the gap. Germline V gene sequence: CDR1 DFQATT, CDR2 SNEGSKA (reference sequence). This CDR3 contains 11 residues. CDR3 DNA sequence: TGCAGTGCCCGGGGGGACTCCTTAGCTTTCTTT. Its translation is CSARGDSLAFF.

This clone has only a few counts. CDR3 sequence: CASSYRLAGAREQYF. The CDR3 DNA reads as TGCGCCAGCAGCTACCGACTAGCGGGAGCAAGGGAGCAGTACTTC. The rearrangement links TRBV5-1 to TRBJ2-7; 12 bases map to TRBD2. J lost 7 bases, V lost 3 bases, and 8 bases had no gene match. Germline assignment: CDR1 SGHRS and CDR2 YFSETQ. The CDR3 spans 15 residues.

The chain couples TRBV27 to TRBJ2-3; possible D gene TRBD2, 7 bases. The germline gives CDR1 MNHEY, CDR2 SMNVEV (reference sequence). The CDR3 covers 15 residues. The V gene lost 6 bases and the J gene lost 5 bases, with 18 bases spanning the gap. The CDR3, as DNA: TGTGCCAGCAGCCAAAGGGGGGGGGCTGGAGATACGCAGTATTTT. Its translation: CASSQRGGAGDTQYF.

The genes are TRBV7-6 and TRBJ2-3; 9 positions match TRBD1. CDR1 is SGHVS and CDR2 is FNYEAQ in the germline V gene. The CDR3 is made up of 16 amino acids. The V segment lost 5 bases and the J segment 2 bases; nucleotides outside the gene matches: 8. CDR3 protein: CASSGRQGELTDTQYF. The CDR3 region has the DNA TGTGCCAGCAGCGGACGACAGGGGGAGCTCACAGATACGCAGTATTTT.

Turning to this clone: At one end, the junction sequence differs from germline, possibly due to a read error. The rearrangement uses TRBV29-1 and TRBJ2-6, with D perhaps TRBD1 (5 bases). From germline, CDR1 is SQVTM and CDR2 ANQGSEA. The CDR3 totals 16 residues. This chain's CDR3 is CSVAPQRSSGANGLTF. CDR3 DNA sequence: TGCAGCGTTGCCCCGCAGAGGAGCTCTGGGGCCAACGGCCTGACTTTC.

This clone was detected only once. The chain combines TRBV10-1 with TRBJ1-3; D gene unclear. The CDR3 consists of 14 residues. V shed 3 bases and J shed 0 bases, with 6 bases lying between them. CDR1 is WNHNN and CDR2 is SYGVQD in the germline V gene (reference sequence). The DNA for the CDR3 is TGCGCCAGCAGTGAAACTGCCTCTGGAAACACCATATATTTT. The encoded protein is CASSETASGNTIYF.

In this sample, this clone turned up once. This chain links TRBV7-2 with TRBJ1-1; D call uncertain. The germline V and J ends were trimmed by 4 bases and 10 bases, with 16 bases remaining between them. This CDR3 comprises 13 residues. Germline V gene data show CDR1 as SGHTA and CDR2 as FQGNSA. The DNA for the CDR3 is TGTGCCAGCAGCTCCGTCCGTGGAGGTGCAGCTTTCTTT. Residues: CASSSVRGGAAFF.

Notes on this clone: A junction boundary mismatches the germline segment, possibly from a read error. V is TRBV5-1 and J is TRBJ2-6; 8 nucleotides agree with TRBD1. The CDR3 length is 15 residues. Germline CDR1 SGHRS, CDR2 YFSETQ. CDR3 in DNA: TGCGCCAGCAGCATGACAGGGGTTGGGGCCAACGGCCTGACTTTC. Translating gives CASSMTGVGANGLTF.